This paragraph covers one TCR beta chain sequence. Its antigen is as yet unknown. The source of the sample is a study of cytomegalovirus exposure and HLA in healthy donors. Study results and caveats: Later on, an analysis showed TCR association rates differing by HLA locus, with DRB1 the most and HLA-C the fewest. Presence/absence analyses rested on an assumption that sequencing depth was roughly uniform across donors.

Amplification used 60 Vbeta primers and 13 Jbeta primers. The assay was immunoSEQ multiplex PCR, and TCRdb's table has in-frame clones only and misses some. The repertoire holds around 88,000 clones, with around 84% as singletons. This clonotype was sampled from a woman aged 40 to 50 in good health and CMV-seropositive. The sample comprised PBMCs.

CDR3 bases: TGTGCCAGCAGCTTAGGAGAAATCTATGGCTACACCTTC. Protein product: CASSLGEIYGYTF. The chain combines TRBV7-9 with TRBJ1-2; D gene unclear. There are 13 residues in the CDR3. Trimming removed 1 base at V and 4 bases at J, with 7 bases between. Per the germline V gene, CDR1 is SEHNR and CDR2 is FQNEAQ (reference sequence).